The rows below give T cell receptor beta chains drawn from one sample of a study of radiotherapy plus CTLA-4 blockade in lung cancer. Here immunoSEQ multiplex PCR was the method, and the copy in TCRdb shows in-frame clones only, minus some. This sample has around 56,000 clones, with less than 85% found just once. The sequencing here drew on peripheral blood, taken from a patient treated with radiotherapy plus ipilimumab. These receptors all come from a human donor with non-small cell lung cancer who had a complete response to radiotherapy plus ipilimumab. Both conserved end residues are part of each CDR3. The D gene is left open where the match is weak. Not every row has a clone size; where given, it reads once, few, many or a size class.

j_gene,v_gene,abundance,d_gene,CDR3nt,CDR3aa
TRBJ2-7,TRBV6-1,NA,TRBD1,TGTGCCAGCAGCGCTAGGGACAGCCTCTACGAGCAGTACTTC,CASSARDSLYEQYF
TRBJ2-5,TRBV6-1,NA,NA,TGTGCCAGCAGCAGGGGAGGGGAGACCCAGTACTTC,CASSRGGETQYF
TRBJ1-1,TRBV9,NA,NA,TGTGCCAGCAGCGTACAATCGGGGGTCCTGAACACTGAAGCTTTCTTT,CASSVQSGVLNTEAFF
TRBJ2-1,TRBV6-4,once,TRBD2,TGTGCCAGCGCCGTGGAGGGGAGGGGTGAGCAGTTCTTC,CASAVEGRGEQFF
TRBJ1-1,TRBV6-6,NA,NA,TGTGCCACCCGTGGCTCAGGGGTTAATGAAGCTTTCTTT,CATRGSGVNEAFF
TRBJ2-1,TRBV6-5,once,NA,TGTGCCAGCAGTTATTCTATCAGGGGAGCCTACAATGAGCAGTTCTTC,CASSYSIRGAYNEQFF
TRBJ1-4,TRBV29-1,NA,NA,TGCAGCGTGGCCAGGGGAAATGAAAAACTGTTTTTT,CSVARGNEKLFF
TRBJ2-1,TRBV6-6,once,TRBD1,TGTGCCAGCAGTTGGGGGACAGCTAACAATGAGCAGTTCTTC,CASSWGTANNEQFF
TRBJ2-2,TRBV15,NA,NA,TGTGCCACCTCGGACAGCTATGACGGGGAGCTGTTTTTT,CATSDSYDGELFF
TRBJ2-5,TRBV18,NA,TRBD2,TGTGCCAGCTCACCTCCCTTAGCGGGAGGGTACCAAGAGACCCAGTACTTC,CASSPPLAGGYQETQYF
TRBJ1-1,TRBV28,few,NA,TGTGCCAGCAGTCCAACGCCAGGTCCGGGGACTGAAGCTTTCTTT,CASSPTPGPGTEAFF
TRBJ1-1,TRBV19,once,TRBD1,TGTGCCAGTAGGGACAGGGGGCTAAGGGACACTGAAGCTTTCTTT,CASRDRGLRDTEAFF
TRBJ2-1,TRBV5-1,NA,NA,TGCGCCAGCAGCCTTCTGCGGCAGAGGAATGAGCAGTTCTTC,CASSLLRQRNEQFF
TRBJ1-1,TRBV7-6,NA,NA,TGTGCCAGCAGCAGACAGGATGGCGGAGAAGCTTTCTTT,CASSRQDGGEAFF
TRBJ2-1,TRBV4-3,once,TRBD1,TGCGCCAGCAGCCAAGAAGGACAGGGTGGACGGGAGCAGTTCTTC,CASSQEGQGGREQFF
TRBJ2-2,TRBV6-5,NA,NA,TGTGCCAGCAGTTACCTAGGGACAAGCTACACCGGGGAGCTGTTTTTT,CASSYLGTSYTGELFF
TRBJ2-7,TRBV30,NA,NA,TGTGCCTGGGAACCGGGACACTACTACGAGCAGTACTTC,CAWEPGHYYEQYF
TRBJ2-1,TRBV2,few,TRBD2,TGTGCCAGCAGCCCTCCGGGACTAGCCCATAATGAGCAGTTCTTC,CASSPPGLAHNEQFF